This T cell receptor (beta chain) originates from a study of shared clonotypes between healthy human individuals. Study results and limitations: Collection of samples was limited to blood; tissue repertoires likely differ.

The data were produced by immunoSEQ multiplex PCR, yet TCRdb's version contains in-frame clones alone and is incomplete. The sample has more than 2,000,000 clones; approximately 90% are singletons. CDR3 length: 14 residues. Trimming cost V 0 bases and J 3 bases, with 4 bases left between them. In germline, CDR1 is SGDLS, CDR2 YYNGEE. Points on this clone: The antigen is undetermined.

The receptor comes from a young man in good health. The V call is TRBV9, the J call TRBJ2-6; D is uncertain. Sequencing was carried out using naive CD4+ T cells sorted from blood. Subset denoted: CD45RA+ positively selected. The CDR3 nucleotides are TGTGCCAGCAGCGTAGCTGATGGGGCCAACGTCCTGACTTTC. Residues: CASSVADGANVLTF.